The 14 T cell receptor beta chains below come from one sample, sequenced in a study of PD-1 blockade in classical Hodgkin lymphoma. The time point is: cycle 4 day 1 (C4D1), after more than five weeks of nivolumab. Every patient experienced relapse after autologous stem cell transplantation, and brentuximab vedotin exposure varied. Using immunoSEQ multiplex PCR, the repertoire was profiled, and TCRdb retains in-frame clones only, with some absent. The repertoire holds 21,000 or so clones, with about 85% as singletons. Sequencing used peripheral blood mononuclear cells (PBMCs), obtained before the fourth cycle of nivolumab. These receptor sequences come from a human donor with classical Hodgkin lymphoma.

This CDR3 reads CASSHRENEKLFF. CDR3 DNA sequence: TGCGCCAGCAGCCACAGGGAGAATGAAAAACTGTTTTTT. The chain combines TRBV5-1 with TRBJ1-4; possible D gene TRBD1, 6 bases. V was pared by 4 bases and J by 5 bases, with 9 bases between. This CDR3 region has 13 residues. Germline V gene data show CDR1 as SGHRS and CDR2 as YFSETQ.

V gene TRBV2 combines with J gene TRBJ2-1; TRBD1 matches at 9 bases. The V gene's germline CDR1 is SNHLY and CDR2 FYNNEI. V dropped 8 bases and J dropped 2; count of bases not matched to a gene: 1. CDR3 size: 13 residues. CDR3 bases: TGTGCCAGCGGACAGGGGCCCTACAATGAGCAGTTCTTC. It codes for CASGQGPYNEQFF.

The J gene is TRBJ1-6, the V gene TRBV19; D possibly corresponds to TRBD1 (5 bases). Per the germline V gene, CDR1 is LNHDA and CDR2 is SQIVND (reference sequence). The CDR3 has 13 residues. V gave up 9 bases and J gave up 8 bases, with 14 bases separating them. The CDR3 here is CASSGQGDSPLHF. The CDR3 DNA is TGTGCCAGCAGCGGGCAGGGTGATTCACCCCTCCACTTT.

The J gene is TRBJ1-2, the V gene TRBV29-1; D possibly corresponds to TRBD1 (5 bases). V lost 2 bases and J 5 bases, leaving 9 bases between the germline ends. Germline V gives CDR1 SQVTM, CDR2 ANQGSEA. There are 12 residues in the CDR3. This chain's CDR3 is CSVEWGVYGYTF. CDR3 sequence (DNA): TGCAGCGTTGAATGGGGCGTTTATGGCTACACCTTC.

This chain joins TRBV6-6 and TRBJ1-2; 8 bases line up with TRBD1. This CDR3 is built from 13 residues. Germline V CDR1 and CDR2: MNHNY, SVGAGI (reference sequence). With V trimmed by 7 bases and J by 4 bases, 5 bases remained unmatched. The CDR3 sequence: CASIPTGGYGYTF. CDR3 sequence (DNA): TGTGCCAGCATCCCAACAGGGGGCTATGGCTACACCTTC.

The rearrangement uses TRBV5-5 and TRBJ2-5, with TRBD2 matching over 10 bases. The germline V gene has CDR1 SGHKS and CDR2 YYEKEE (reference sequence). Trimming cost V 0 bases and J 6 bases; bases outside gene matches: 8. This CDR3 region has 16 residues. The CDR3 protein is CASSLAPSGSSKTQYF. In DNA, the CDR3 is TGTGCCAGCAGCTTGGCCCCTAGCGGGAGTTCGAAGACCCAGTACTTC. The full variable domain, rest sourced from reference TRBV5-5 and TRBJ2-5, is DAGVTQSPTHLIKTRGQQVTLRCSPISGHKSVSWYQQVLGQGPQFIFQYYEKEERGRGNFPDRFSARQFPNYSSELNVNALLLGDSALYLCASSLAPSGSSKTQYFGPGTRLLVL.

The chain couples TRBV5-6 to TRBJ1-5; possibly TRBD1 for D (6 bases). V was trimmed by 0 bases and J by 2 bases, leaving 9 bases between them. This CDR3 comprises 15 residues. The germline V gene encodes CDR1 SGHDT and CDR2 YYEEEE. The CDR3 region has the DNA TGTGCCAGCAGCTTGGCAGGGGAAGGCAATCAGCCCCAGCATTTT. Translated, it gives CASSLAGEGNQPQHF.

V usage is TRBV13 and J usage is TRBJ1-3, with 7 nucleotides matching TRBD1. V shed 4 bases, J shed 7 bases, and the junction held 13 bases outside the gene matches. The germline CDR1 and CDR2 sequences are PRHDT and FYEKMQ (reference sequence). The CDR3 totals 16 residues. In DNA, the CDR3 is TGTGCCAGCAGCTATACTGACAGGGAGCGCCGCAACACCATATATTTT. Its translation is CASSYTDRERRNTIYF.

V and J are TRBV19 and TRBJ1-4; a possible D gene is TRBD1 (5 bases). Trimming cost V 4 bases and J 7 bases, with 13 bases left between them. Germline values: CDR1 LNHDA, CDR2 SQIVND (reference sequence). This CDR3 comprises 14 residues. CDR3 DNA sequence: TGTGCCAGTAGTACGCCAGGGAAAGGTGAAAAACTGTTTTTT. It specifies CASSTPGKGEKLFF. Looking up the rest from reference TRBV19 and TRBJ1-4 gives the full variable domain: DGGITQSPKYLFRKEGQNVTLSCEQNLNHDAMYWYRQDPGQGLRLIYYSQIVNDFQKGDIAEGYSVSREKKESFPLTVTSAQKNPTAFYLCASSTPGKGEKLFFGSGTQLSVL.

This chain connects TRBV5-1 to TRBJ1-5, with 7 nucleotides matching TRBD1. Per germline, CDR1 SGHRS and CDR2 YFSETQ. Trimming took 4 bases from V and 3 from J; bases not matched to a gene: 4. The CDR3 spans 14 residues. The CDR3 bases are TGCGCCAGCAGCGTCGGGACAGTCAATCAGCCCCAGCATTTT. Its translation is CASSVGTVNQPQHF.

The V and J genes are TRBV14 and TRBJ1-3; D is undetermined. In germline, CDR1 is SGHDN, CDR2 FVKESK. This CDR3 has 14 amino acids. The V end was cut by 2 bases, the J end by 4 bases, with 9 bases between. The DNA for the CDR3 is TGTGCCAGCAGCCAAAGACAAGAAGGAAACACCATATATTTT. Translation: CASSQRQEGNTIYF.

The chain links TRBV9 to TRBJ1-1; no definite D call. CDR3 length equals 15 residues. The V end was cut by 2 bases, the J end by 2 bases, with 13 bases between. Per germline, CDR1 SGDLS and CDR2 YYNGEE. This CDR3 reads CASSVAGHVNTEAFF. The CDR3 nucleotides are TGTGCCAGCAGCGTCGCCGGGCACGTTAACACTGAAGCTTTCTTT.

CDR3 sequence (DNA): TGTGCCAGCAGCTTAGATCACGGGGCCTACGAGCAGTACTTC. Translation: CASSLDHGAYEQYF. V gene TRBV11-2 combines with J gene TRBJ2-7, with D maybe TRBD2 (5 bases). Germline assignment: CDR1 SGHAT and CDR2 FQNNGV. This CDR3 has 14 residues. Deletions cut 0 bases from V and 2 bases from J, with 8 bases between.

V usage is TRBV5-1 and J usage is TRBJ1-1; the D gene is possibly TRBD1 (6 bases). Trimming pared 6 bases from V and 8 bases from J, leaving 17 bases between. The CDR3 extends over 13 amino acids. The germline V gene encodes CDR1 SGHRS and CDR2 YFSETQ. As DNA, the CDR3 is TGCGCCAGCAACTGGGAGGGGGGCACCGAAGCTTTCTTT. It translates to CASNWEGGTEAFF. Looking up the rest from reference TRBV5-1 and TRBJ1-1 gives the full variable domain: KAGVTQTPRYLIKTRGQQVTLSCSPISGHRSVSWYQQTPGQGLQFLFEYFSETQRNKGNFPGRFSGRQFSNSRSEMNVSTLELGDSALYLCASNWEGGTEAFFGQGTRLTVV.